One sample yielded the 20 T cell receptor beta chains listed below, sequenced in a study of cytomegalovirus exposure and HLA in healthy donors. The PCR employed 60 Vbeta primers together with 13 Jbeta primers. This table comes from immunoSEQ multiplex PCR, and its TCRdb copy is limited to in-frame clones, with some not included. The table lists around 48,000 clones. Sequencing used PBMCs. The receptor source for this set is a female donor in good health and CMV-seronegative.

The CDR3 loop is CASSLASYGYTF. The CDR3 DNA is TGTGCCAGCAGCTTAGCCAGCTATGGCTACACCTTC. V is TRBV7-9 and J is TRBJ1-2, with D hard to call. The CDR3 consists of 12 residues. Between the trimmed V and J ends, which lost 0 bases and 4 bases, there was a span of 3 bases. Germline-derived CDR1 and CDR2 are SEHNR and FQNEAQ (reference sequence).

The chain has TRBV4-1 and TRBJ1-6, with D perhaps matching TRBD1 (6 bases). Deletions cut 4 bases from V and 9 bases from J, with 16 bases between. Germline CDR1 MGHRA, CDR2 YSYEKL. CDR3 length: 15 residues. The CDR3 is CASSRLSGDGSPLHF. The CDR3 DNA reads TGCGCCAGCAGCCGACTCTCAGGGGATGGTTCACCCCTCCACTTT.

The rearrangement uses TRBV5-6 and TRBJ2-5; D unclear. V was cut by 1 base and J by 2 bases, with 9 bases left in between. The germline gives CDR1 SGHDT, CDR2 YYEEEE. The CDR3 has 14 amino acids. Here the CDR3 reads CASSLSTSQETQYF. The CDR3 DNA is TGTGCCAGCAGCTTGTCAACAAGTCAAGAGACCCAGTACTTC.

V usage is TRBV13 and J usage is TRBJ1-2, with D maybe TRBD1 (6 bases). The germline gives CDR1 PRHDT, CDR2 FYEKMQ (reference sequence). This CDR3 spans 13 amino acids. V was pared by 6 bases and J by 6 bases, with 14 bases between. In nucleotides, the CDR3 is TGTGCCAGCAGACGACGCGGGGGCCATGGCTACACCTTC. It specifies CASRRRGGHGYTF.

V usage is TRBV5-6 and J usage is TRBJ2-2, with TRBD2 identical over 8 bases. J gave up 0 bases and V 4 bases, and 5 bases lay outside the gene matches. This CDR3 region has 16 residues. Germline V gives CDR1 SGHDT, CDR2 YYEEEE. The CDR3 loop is CASSPLLAANTGELFF. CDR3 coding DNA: TGTGCCAGCAGCCCCCTACTAGCGGCGAACACCGGGGAGCTGTTTTTT.

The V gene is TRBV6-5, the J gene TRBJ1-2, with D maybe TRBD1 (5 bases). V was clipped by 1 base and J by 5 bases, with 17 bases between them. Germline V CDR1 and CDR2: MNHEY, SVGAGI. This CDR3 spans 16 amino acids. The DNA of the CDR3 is TGTGCCAGCAGTTACTGGTCAGGGTCCTCCCTTTATGGCTACACCTTC. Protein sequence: CASSYWSGSSLYGYTF.

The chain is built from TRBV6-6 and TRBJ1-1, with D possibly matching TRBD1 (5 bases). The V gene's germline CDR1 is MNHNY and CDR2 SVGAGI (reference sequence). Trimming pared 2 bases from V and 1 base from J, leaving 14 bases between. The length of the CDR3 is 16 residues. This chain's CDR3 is CASSYDRTPSNTEAFF. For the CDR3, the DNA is TGTGCCAGCAGTTACGACCGGACACCTTCGAACACTGAAGCTTTCTTT.

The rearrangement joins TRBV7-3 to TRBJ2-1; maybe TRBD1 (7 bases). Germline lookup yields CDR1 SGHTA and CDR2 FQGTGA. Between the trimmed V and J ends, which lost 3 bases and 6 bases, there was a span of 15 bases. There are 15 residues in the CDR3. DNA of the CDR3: TGTGCCAGCAGCTTTGCAGGGGGAGGAAGCAATGAGCAGTTCTTC. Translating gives CASSFAGGGSNEQFF.

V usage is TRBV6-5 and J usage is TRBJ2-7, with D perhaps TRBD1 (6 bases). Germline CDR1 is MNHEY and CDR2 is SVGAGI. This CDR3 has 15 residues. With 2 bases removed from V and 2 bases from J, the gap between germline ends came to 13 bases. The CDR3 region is CASSYTGHKTYEQYF. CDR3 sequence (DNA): TGTGCCAGCAGTTACACGGGACACAAGACCTACGAGCAGTACTTC.

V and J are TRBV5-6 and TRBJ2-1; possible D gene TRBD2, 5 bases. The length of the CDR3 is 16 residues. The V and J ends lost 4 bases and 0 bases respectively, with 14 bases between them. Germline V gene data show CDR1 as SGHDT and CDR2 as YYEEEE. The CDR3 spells CASSGDGLSSYNEQFF. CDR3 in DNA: TGTGCCAGCAGCGGCGATGGACTGAGCTCCTACAATGAGCAGTTCTTC.

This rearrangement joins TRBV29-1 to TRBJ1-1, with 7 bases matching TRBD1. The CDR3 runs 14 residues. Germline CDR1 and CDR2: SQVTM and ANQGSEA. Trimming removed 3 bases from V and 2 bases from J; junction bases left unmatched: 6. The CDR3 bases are TGCAGCGTTGAGGGACAGCGGGCCAACACTGAAGCTTTCTTT. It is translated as CSVEGQRANTEAFF.

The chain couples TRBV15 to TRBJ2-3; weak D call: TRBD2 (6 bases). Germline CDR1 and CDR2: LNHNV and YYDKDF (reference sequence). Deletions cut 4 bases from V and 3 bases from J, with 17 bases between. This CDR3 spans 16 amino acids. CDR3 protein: CATSTYRGSRTDTQYF. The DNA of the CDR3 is TGTGCCACCAGCACCTATCGGGGGTCCCGGACAGATACGCAGTATTTT.

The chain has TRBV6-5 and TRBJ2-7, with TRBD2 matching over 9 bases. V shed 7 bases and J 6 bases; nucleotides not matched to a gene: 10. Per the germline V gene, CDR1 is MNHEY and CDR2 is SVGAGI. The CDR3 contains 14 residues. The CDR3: CASIAIAGVGEQYF. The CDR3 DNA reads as TGTGCCAGCATAGCGATAGCGGGAGTAGGCGAGCAGTACTTC.

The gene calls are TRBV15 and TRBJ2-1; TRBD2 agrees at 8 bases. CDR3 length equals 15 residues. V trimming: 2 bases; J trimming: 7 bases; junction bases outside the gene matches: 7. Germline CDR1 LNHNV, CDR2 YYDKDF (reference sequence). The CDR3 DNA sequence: TGTGCCACCAGCAGAACGGGACTAGTGGGGAATGAGCAGTTCTTC. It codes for CATSRTGLVGNEQFF.

CDR3 protein: CASRGLYTGELFF. CDR3 DNA sequence: TGTGCCAGCAGGGGACTCTACACCGGGGAGCTGTTTTTT. V and J are TRBV6-5 and TRBJ2-2; D is perhaps TRBD2 (6 bases). Germline-derived CDR1 and CDR2 are MNHEY and SVGAGI. This CDR3 spans 13 amino acids. Trimming removed 6 bases from V and 3 bases from J, with 8 bases in between.

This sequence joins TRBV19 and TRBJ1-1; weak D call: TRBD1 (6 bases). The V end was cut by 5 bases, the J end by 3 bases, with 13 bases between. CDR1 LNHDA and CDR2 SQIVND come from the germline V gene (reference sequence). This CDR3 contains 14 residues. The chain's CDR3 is CASSSRQGYTEAFF. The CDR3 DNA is TGTGCCAGTAGTTCTCGTCAGGGGTACACTGAAGCTTTCTTT.

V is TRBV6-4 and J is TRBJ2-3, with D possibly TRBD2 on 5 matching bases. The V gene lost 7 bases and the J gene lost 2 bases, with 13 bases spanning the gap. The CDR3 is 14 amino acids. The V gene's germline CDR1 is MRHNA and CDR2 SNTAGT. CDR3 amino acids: CASKGSEDTDTQYF. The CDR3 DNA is TGTGCCAGCAAGGGTAGCGAGGACACAGATACGCAGTATTTT.

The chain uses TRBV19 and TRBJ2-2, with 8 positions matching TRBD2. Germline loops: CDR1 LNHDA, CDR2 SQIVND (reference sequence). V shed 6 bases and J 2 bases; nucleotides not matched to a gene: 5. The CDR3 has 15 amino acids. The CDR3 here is CASRPGLENTGELFF. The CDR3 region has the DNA TGTGCCAGTAGACCGGGACTAGAAAACACCGGGGAGCTGTTTTTT.

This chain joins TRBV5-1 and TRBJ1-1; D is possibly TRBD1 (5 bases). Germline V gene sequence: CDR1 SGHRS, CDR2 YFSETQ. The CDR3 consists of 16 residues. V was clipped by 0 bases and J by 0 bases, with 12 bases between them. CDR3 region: CASSLGVGGMNTEAFF. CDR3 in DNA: TGCGCCAGCAGCTTGGGGGTTGGGGGGATGAACACTGAAGCTTTCTTT.

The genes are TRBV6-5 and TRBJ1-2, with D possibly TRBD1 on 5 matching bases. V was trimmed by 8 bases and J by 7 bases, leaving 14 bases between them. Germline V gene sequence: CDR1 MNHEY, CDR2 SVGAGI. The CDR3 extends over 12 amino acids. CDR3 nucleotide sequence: TGTGCCAGCGGAGAAAGGGGCGGTGGCTACACCTTC. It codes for CASGERGGGYTF.